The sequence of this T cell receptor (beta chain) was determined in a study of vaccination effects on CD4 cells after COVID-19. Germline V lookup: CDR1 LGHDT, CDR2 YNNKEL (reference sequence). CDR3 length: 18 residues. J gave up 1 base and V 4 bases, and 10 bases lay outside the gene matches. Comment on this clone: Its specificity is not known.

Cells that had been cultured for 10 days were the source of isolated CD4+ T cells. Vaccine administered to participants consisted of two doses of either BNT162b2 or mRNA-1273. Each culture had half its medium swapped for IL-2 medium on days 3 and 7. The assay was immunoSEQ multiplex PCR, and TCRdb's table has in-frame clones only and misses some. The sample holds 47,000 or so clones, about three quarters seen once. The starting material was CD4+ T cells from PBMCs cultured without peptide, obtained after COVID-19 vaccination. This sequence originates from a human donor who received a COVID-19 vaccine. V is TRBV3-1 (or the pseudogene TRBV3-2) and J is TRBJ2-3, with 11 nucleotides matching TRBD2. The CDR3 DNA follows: TGTGCCAGCAGCCGAGGTTATAGCGGGAGGGTAGGCACAGATACGCAGTATTTT. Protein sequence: CASSRGYSGRVGTDTQYF.